This T cell receptor (beta chain) stems from a study of blood T cell repertoires in COVID-19. In the study overall: COVID-19 samples, acute and convalescent, were from the United States, Italy and Spain. Sources were T cells, B-cell-depleted T cells, or PBMCs; the material itself was cDNA or gDNA.

In the original processing: Amplification from reference gene primers served as the basis for estimated nucleated cell counts. Using immunoSEQ multiplex PCR, the repertoire was profiled, and TCRdb retains in-frame clones only, with some absent. V and J calls and clone size are as listed in that table; D and trimming were resolved from the DNA. The sample has 100,000 to 150,000 clones, around 88% seen once. CDR3 length: 16 amino acids. Per the germline V gene, CDR1 is WSHSY and CDR2 is SAAADI. The ends lost 3 bases at V and 0 bases at J; junction bases unmatched: 8. Sequenced sample: peripheral blood. The sequence was obtained from a middle-aged man with acute or convalescent COVID-19. This chain joins TRBV10-2 and TRBJ2-7; 7 positions agree with TRBD2. The CDR3 protein is CASSERGEGDSYEQYF. In nucleotides, the CDR3 is TGCGCCAGCAGTGAAAGAGGGGAGGGAGACTCCTACGAGCAGTACTTC.